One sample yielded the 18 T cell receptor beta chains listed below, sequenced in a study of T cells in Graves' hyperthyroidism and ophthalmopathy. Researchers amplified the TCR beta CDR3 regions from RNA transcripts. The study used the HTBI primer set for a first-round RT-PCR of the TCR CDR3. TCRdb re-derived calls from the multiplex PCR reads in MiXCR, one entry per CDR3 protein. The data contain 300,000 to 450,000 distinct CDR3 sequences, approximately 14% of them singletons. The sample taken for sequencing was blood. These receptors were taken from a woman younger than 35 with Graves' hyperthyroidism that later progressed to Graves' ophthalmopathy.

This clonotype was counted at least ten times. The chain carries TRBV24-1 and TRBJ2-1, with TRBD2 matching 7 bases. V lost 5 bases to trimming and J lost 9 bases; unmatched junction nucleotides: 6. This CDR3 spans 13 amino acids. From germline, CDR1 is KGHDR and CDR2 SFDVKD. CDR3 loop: CATSVFTSAEQFF. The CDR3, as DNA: TGTGCCACCAGTGTCTTTACTAGCGCTGAGCAGTTCTTC.

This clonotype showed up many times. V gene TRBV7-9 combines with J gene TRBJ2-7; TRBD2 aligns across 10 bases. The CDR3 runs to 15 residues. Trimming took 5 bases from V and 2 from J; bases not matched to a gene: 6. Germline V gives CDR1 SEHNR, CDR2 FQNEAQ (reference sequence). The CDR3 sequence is CASSPPSGSTYEQYF. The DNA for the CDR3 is TGTGCCAGCAGCCCACCTAGCGGGAGTACCTACGAGCAGTACTTC.

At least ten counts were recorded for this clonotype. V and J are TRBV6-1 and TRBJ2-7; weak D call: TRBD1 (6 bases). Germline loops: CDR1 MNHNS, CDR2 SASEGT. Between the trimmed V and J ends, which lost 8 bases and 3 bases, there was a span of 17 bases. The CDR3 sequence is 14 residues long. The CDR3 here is CASLTGTLNYEQYF. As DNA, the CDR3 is TGTGCCAGCTTGACCGGGACATTGAACTACGAGCAGTACTTC.

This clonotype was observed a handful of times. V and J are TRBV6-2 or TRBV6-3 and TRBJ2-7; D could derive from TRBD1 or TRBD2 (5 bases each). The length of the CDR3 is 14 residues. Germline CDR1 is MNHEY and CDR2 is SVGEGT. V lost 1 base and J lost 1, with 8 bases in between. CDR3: CASSYWDGSYEQYF. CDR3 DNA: TGTGCCAGCAGTTACTGGGACGGTTCCTACGAGCAGTACTTC.

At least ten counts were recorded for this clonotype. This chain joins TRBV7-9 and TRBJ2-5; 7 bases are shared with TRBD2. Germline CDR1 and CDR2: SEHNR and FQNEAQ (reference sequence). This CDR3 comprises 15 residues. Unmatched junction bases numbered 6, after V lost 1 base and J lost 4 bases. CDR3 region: CASSLGMTSRETQYF. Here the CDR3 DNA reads TGTGCCAGCAGCTTAGGGATGACTAGCAGAGAGACCCAGTACTTC.

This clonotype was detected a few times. The CDR3 DNA reads TGTGCCAGCAGTTTTGCACCTCCCTCCTACAATGAGCAGTTCTTC. It codes for CASSFAPPSYNEQFF. This chain links TRBV27 with TRBJ2-1; D not certain. The germline V and J ends were trimmed by 3 bases and 0 bases, with 9 bases remaining between them. Germline values: CDR1 MNHEY, CDR2 SMNVEV (reference sequence). The CDR3 has 15 amino acids.

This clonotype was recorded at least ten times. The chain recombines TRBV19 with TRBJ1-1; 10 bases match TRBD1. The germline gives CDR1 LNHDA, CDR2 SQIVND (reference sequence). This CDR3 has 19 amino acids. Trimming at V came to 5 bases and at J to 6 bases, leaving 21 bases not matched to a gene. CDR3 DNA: TGTGCCAGTAGTGGCACGGGGACAGGGGTAGGAAGGCGGTATGCTGAAGCTTTCTTT. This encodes CASSGTGTGVGRRYAEAFF. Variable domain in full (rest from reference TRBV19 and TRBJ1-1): DGGITQSPKYLFRKEGQNVTLSCEQNLNHDAMYWYRQDPGQGLRLIYYSQIVNDFQKGDIAEGYSVSREKKESFPLTVTSAQKNPTAFYLCASSGTGTGVGRRYAEAFFGQGTRLTVV.

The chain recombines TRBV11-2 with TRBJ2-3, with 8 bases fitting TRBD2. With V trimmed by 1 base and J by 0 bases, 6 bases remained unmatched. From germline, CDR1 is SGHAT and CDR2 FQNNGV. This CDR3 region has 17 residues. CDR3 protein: CASSLAGGPRSTDTQYF. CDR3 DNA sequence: TGTGCCAGCAGCTTAGCGGGAGGGCCTCGGAGCACAGATACGCAGTATTTT.

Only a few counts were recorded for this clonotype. CDR3 sequence (DNA): TGCGCCAGCAGCTCGGGACAGAAGCCCCAAGAGACCCAGTACTTC. It encodes CASSSGQKPQETQYF. The rearrangement uses TRBV5-1 and TRBJ2-5; 7 nucleotides match TRBD1. The trim removed 3 bases at V and 1 base at J, leaving 6 bases unmatched. CDR1 and CDR2 (germline): SGHRS, YFSETQ. This CDR3 region has 15 residues.

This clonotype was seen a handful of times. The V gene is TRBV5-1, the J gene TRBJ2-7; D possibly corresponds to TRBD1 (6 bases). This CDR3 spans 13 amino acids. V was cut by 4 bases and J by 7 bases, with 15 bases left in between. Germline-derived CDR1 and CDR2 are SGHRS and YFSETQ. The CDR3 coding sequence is TGCGCCAGCAGCCTGGAACAGGGTTTGGAGCAGTACTTC. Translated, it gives CASSLEQGLEQYF.

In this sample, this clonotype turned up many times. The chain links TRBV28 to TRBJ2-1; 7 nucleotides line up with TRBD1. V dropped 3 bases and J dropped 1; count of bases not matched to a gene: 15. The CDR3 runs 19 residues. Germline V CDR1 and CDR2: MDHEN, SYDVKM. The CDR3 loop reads CASSFSPALTGPSYNEQFF. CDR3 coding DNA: TGTGCCAGCAGTTTTTCCCCCGCCTTGACAGGGCCATCCTACAATGAGCAGTTCTTC.

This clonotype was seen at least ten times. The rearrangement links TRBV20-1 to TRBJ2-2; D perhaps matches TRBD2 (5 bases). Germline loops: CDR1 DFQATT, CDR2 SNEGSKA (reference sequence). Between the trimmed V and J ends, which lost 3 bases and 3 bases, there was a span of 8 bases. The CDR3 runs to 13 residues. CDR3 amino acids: CSASAGYTGELFF. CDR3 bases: TGCAGTGCTAGTGCGGGTTACACCGGGGAGCTGTTTTTT.

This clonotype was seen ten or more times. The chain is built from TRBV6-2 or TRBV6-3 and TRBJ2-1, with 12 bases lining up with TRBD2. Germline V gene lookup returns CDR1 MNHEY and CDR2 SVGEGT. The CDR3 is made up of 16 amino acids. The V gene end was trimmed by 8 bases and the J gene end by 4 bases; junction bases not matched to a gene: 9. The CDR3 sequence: CASGRLAGAKYNEQFF. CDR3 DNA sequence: TGTGCCAGCGGACGACTAGCGGGAGCAAAATACAATGAGCAGTTCTTC.

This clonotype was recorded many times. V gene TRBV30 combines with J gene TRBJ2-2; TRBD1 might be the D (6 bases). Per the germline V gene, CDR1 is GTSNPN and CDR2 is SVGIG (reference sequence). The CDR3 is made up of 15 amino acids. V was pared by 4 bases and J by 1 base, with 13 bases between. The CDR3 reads CAWTTGTLNTGELFF. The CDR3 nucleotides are TGTGCCTGGACCACCGGGACATTGAACACCGGGGAGCTGTTTTTT.

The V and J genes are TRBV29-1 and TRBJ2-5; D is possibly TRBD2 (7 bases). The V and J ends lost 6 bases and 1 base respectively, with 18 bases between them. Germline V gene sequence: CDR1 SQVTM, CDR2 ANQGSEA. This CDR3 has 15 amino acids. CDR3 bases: TGCAGCGTCGGAGGGGGGGAGGACTTCCAAGAGACCCAGTACTTC. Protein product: CSVGGGEDFQETQYF.

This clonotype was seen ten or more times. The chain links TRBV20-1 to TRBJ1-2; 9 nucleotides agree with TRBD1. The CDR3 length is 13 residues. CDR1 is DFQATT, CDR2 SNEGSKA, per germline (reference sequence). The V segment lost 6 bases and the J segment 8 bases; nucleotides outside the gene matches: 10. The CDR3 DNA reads TGCAGTGCCATACCCGGGACAGGGATGGGCTACACCTTC. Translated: CSAIPGTGMGYTF.

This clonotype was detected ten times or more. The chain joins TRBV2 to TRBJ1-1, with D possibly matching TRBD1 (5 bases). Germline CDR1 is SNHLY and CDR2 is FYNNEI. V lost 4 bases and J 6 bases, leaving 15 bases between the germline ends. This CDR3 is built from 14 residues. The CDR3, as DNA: TGTGCCAGCAGTGGCGTGAAAGGGGAATCTGAAGCTTTCTTT. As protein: CASSGVKGESEAFF.

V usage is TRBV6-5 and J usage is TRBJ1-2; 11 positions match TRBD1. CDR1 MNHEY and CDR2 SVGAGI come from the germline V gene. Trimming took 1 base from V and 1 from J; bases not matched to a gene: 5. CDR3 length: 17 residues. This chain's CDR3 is CASSYLGQGDHNYGYTF. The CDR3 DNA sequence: TGTGCCAGCAGTTACTTGGGACAGGGGGACCATAACTATGGCTACACCTTC.